This record covers a single T cell receptor (beta chain). This specimen belongs to a study of blood T cell repertoires in COVID-19. At the level of the study: Nucleic acid was either cDNA or gDNA, and it came from T cells, B-cell-depleted T cells, or PBMCs.

Sequencing was performed with immunoSEQ multiplex PCR; in TCRdb, only in-frame clones are kept and a portion is missing. The table includes roughly 150,000 clones, about four fifths detected once. Trimming took 0 bases from V and 4 from J; bases not matched to a gene: 1. The CDR3 spans 14 residues. Germline lookup yields CDR1 SGHTA and CDR2 FQGTGA. The sample was peripheral blood. The rearrangement uses TRBV7-3 and TRBJ2-3, with 7 bases matching TRBD2. The TCR originated in a woman aged 70 to 79 who had recovered from COVID-19. CDR3 sequence reads: CASSLTRGADTQYF. As DNA, the CDR3 is TGTGCCAGCAGCTTAACACGGGGGGCAGATACGCAGTATTTT.